The clone carrying this T cell receptor beta chain has just one count. The entry originates in a study of blood T cell repertoires in COVID-19. Overall study context: COVID-19 samples from acute and convalescent phases originated in the United States, Italy and Spain. PBMCs, B-cell-depleted T cells, or T cells were the source of the cDNA or gDNA that made up the material.

Trimming removed 3 bases from V and 3 bases from J, with 14 bases in between. The germline CDR1 and CDR2 sequences are KGHSH and LQKENI. CDR3 length: 15 residues. In the original workflow: Cell counts per sample came from amplifying reference gene primers. Method: immunoSEQ multiplex PCR; TCRdb's copy keeps in-frame clones and lacks some. The V and J calls and the clone size are those of that table, but D and trimming were determined from the DNA. The sample yields more than 130,000 clones, about 86% seen once. Sequenced: peripheral blood. This TCR derives from a woman aged 40-49 years with acute or convalescent COVID-19. This chain uses TRBV18 with TRBJ1-1; tentative D call: TRBD1 (5 bases). CDR3 sequence: CASSPDRQSYTEAFF. Here the CDR3 DNA reads TGTGCCAGCTCACCCGACCGACAGAGCTACACTGAAGCTTTCTTT.